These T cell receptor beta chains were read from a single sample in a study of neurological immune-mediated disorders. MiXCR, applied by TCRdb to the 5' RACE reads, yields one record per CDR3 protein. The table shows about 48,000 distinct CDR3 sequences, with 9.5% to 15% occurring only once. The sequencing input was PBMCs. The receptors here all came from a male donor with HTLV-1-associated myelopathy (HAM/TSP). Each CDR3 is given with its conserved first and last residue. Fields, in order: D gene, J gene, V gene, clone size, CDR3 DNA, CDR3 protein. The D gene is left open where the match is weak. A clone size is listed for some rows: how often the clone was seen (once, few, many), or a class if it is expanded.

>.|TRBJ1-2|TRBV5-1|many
TGCGCCAGCAGCACTACAGCTAACTATGGCTACACCTTC
CASSTTANYGYTF
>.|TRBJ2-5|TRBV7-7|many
TGTGCTAGCAGCTTATCGGGGGACCACCAAGAGACCCAGTACTTC
CASSLSGDHQETQYF
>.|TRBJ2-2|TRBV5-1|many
TGCGCCAGCAGCTTGGTGTCAGATATACGCGCCGGGGAGCTGTTTTTT
CASSLVSDIRAGELFF
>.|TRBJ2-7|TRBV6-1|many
TGTGCCAGCAGAGCCGACAGGACCTCCTACGAGCAGTACTTC
CASRADRTSYEQYF
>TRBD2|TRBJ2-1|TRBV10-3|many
TGTGCCATCAGGGGGACTAGCGGGGGGTCCTCGGACAATGAGCAGTTCTTC
CAIRGTSGGSSDNEQFF
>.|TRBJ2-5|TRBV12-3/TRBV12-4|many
TGTGCCAGCACCTTCCTGACAGGACAAGAGACCCAGTACTTC
CASTFLTGQETQYF
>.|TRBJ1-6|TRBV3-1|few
TGTGCCAGCAGCCAAGAGACTCTCGCACCCCTCCACTTT
CASSQETLAPLHF
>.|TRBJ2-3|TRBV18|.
TGTGCCAGCTCACCAAGGAGGGCGGGGGCCCGCGGTAACACAGATACGCAGTATTTT
CASSPRRAGARGNTDTQYF
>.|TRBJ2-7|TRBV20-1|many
TGCAGTGCTAGAGGGATTCAGGCGAGTCCCTACGAGCAGTACTTC
CSARGIQASPYEQYF
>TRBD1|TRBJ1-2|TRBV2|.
TGTGCCAGCAGCGGGACAGGGGGCAATGGCTACAACTTC
CASSGTGGNGYNF
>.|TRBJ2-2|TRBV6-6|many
TGTGCCAGCAGCCCCGAAAGATCCACCGGGGAGCTGTTTTTT
CASSPERSTGELFF
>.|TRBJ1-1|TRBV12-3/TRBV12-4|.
TGTGCCAGCAGCCCCGGGGCCCGAGGCACTGAAGCTTTCTTT
CASSPGARGTEAFF
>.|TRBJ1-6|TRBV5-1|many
TGCGCCAGCAGCTTGAACGATTCACCCCTCCACTTT
CASSLNDSPLHF
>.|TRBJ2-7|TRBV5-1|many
TGCGCCAGCAGCGACGGGACCTACGAGCAGTACTTC
CASSDGTYEQYF
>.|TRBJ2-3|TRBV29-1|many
TGCAGCGTTGATTACACAGATACGCAGTATTTT
CSVDYTDTQYF
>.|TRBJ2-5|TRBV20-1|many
TGCAGTGCTAGAGCGGGCAGAGAAGAGACCCAGTACTTC
CSARAGREETQYF